This TCR beta chain stems from a study of T cells in Graves' hyperthyroidism and ophthalmopathy. Whole-study findings and limits: Most thyroid clonotypes that were expanded above 0.001 also turned up in blood.

The CDR3 regions of TCR beta were amplified from RNA transcripts. Using the HTBI primer set, a first-round RT-PCR was run on the TCR CDR3. TCRdb itself ran the multiplex PCR reads through MiXCR, one entry per CDR3 protein. The sample includes fewer than 650,000 distinct CDR3 sequences, approximately 15% of them seen just once. At least ten counts were recorded for this clonotype. Its specificity is unknown. The sequencing input was blood. The source is a woman aged 18-30 years with Graves' ophthalmopathy.

The CDR3 reads CASSPGTRAYNEQFF. DNA of the CDR3: TGTGCCAGCAGCCCCGGGACAAGAGCCTACAATGAGCAGTTCTTC. The genes are TRBV27 and TRBJ2-1, with D perhaps matching TRBD1 (6 bases). This CDR3 is built from 15 residues. V lost 6 bases and J 2 bases, leaving 14 bases between the germline ends. Germline CDR1 MNHEY, CDR2 SMNVEV (reference sequence).